The clone carrying this T cell receptor beta chain has a single count. Its antigen is still unknown. This entry comes from a study of shared clonotypes between healthy human individuals. Overall study context: Used for every donor were three CD4 naive, three CD4 memory, two CD8 naive and one CD8 memory plate. Overall study findings and caveats: Naive subsets tended to show greater estimated richness than memory subsets.

Profiling relied on immunoSEQ multiplex PCR, and the TCRdb table lists in-frame clones only, not all of them. Of fewer than 1.8 million clones listed, about 98.5% are singletons. What was sequenced was naive CD4+ T cells sorted from blood. Subset of the sample: CD45RA+ positively selected. This TCR came from a man between 25 and 39 years old in good health.

Here the CDR3 reads CASSQRDTTGETQYF. CDR3 DNA: TGTGCCAGCAGCCAACGGGACACCACGGGGGAGACCCAGTACTTC. V and J are TRBV5-4 and TRBJ2-5, with D perhaps matching TRBD1 (6 bases). Germline V gene sequence: CDR1 SGHNT, CDR2 YYREEE (reference sequence). The CDR3 has 15 amino acids. Trimming took 4 bases from V and 5 from J, leaving 18 bases between them.